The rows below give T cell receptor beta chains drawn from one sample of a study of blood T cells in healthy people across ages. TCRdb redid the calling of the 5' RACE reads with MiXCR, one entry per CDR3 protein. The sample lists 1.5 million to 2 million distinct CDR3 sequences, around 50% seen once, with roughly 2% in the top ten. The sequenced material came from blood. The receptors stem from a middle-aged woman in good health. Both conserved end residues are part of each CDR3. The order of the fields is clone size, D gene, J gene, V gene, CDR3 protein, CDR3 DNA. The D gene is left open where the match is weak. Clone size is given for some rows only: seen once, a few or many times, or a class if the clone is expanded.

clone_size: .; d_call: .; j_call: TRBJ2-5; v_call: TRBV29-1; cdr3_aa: CSVDSGDQETQYF; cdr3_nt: TGCAGCGTTGACTCCGGGGATCAAGAGACCCAGTACTTC
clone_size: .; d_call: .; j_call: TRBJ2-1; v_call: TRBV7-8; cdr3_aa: CASSGIQETGIGSNEQFF; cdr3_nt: TGTGCCAGCAGCGGAATACAGGAAACAGGGATCGGGTCGAATGAGCAGTTCTTC
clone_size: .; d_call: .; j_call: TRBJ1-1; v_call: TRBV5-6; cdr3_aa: CASSLGNEAFF; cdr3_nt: TGTGCCAGCAGCTTAGGCAATGAAGCTTTCTTT
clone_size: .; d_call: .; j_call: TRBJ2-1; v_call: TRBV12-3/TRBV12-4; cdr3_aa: CASSVWGNYNEQFF; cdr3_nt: TGTGCCAGCAGTGTGTGGGGGAATTACAATGAGCAGTTCTTC
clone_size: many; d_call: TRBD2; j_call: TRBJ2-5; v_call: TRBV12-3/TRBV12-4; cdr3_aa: CASRRLQRGAETQYF; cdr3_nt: TGTGCCAGCAGAAGACTCCAGCGGGGAGCTGAGACCCAGTACTTC
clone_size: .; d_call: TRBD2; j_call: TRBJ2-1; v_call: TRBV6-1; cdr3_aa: CASSLRDYNERFF; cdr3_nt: TGTGCCAGCAGTTTACGGGACTACAATGAGCGGTTCTTC
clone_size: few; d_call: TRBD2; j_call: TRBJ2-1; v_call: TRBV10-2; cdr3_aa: CASDRLAGGRNNEQFF; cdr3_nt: TGCGCCAGCGACCGACTAGCGGGGGGACGTAACAATGAGCAGTTCTTC
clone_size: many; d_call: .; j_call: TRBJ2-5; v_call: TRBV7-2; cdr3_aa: CASSRTYQETQYF; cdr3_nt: TGTGCCAGCAGCCGCACCTACCAAGAGACCCAGTACTTC
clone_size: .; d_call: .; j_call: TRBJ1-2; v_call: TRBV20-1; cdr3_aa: CSARQVPYGYTF; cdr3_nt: TGCAGTGCTAGGCAGGTTCCCTATGGCTACACCTTC
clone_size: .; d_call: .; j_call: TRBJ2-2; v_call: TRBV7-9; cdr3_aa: CASTGQANTGELFF; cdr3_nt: TGTGCCAGCACTGGACAAGCGAACACCGGGGAGCTGTTTTTT
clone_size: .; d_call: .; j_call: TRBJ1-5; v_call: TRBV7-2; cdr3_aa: CASSLGRRTSNQPQHF; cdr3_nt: TGTGCCAGCAGCTTAGGAAGGAGGACGAGCAATCAGCCCCAGCATTTT
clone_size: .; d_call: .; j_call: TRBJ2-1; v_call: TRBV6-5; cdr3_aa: CASSYLGTGLNEQFF; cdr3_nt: TGTGCCAGCAGTTATCTGGGAACAGGGCTAAATGAGCAGTTCTTC
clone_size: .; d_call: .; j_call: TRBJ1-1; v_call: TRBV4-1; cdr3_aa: CASSQDRVENTEAFF; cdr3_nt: TGCGCCAGCAGCCAAGACAGGGTTGAGAACACTGAAGCTTTCTTT
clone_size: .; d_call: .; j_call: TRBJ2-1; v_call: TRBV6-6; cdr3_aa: CASSYGGRSQETQFF; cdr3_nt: TGTGCCAGCAGTTACGGGGGGAGGAGTCAAGAGACCCAGTTCTTC
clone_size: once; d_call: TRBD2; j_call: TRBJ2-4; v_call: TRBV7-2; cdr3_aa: CASEAGGQNIQYF; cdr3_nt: TGTGCCAGCGAAGCGGGGGGCCAAAACATTCAGTACTTC
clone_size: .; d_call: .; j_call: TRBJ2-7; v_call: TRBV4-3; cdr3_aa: CASSQETAATYEQYF; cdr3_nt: TGCGCCAGCAGCCAAGAAACGGCCGCCACCTACGAGCAGTACTTC
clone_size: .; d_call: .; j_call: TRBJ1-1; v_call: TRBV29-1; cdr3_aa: CSTRTEYEAFF; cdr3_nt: TGCAGCACGAGGACTGAGTATGAAGCTTTCTTT
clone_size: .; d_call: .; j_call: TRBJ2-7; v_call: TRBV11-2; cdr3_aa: CASSLDGGTYEQYF; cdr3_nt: TGTGCCAGCAGCTTAGATGGGGGGACCTACGAGCAGTACTTC
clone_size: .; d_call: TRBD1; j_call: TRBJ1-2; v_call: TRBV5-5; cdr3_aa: CASSSLRGDSINYGYTF; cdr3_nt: TGTGCCAGCAGCTCTTTGCGGGGGGACAGTATCAACTATGGCTACACCTTC
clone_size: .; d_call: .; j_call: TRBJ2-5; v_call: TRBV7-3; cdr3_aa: CASSLMGPGAGSQETQYF; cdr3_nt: TGTGCCAGCAGCTTAATGGGACCCGGGGCGGGGAGTCAAGAGACCCAGTACTTC
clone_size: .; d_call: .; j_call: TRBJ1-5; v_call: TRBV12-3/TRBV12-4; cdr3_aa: CASSPPRGLAGKQPQHF; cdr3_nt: TGTGCCAGCAGCCCACCCCGGGGTCTCGCCGGAAAGCAGCCCCAGCATTTT
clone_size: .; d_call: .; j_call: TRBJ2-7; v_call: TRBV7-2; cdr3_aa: CASSLAFGGGYEQYF; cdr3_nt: TGTGCCAGCAGCTTAGCGTTCGGAGGGGGCTACGAGCAGTACTTC
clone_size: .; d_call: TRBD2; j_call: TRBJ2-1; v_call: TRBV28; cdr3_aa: CASSFGRTRYLEQFF; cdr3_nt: TGTGCCAGCAGTTTCGGGAGGACTAGGTATCTTGAGCAGTTCTTC
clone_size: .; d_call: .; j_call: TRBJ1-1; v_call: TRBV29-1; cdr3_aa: CSGAITAKAFF; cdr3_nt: TGCAGCGGTGCTATAACAGCTAAAGCTTTCTTT
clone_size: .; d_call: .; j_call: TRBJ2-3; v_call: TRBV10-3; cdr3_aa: CAISDTRDTSTDTQYF; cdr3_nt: TGTGCCATCAGTGACACCCGGGACACTAGCACAGATACGCAGTATTTT
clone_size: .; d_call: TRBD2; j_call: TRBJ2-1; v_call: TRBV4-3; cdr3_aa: CASSQVGRGGLSEQFF; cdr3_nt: TGCGCCAGCAGCCAAGTGGGGCGGGGGGGCTTAAGTGAGCAGTTCTTC
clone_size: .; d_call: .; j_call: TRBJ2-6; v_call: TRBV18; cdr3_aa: CASSPNGAGANVLTF; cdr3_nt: TGTGCCAGCTCTCCAAACGGGGCTGGGGCCAACGTCCTGACTTTC
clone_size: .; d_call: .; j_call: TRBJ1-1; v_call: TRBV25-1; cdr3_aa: CASSESNSGTEAFF; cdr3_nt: TGTGCCAGCAGTGAATCGAACTCTGGCACTGAAGCTTTCTTT
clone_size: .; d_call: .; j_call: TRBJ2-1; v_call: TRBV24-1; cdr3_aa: CATSDSTPFGYEQFF; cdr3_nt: TGTGCCACCAGTGATTCCACGCCTTTCGGCTATGAGCAGTTCTTC
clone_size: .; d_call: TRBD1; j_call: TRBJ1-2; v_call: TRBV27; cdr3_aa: CASAPETGDYGYTF; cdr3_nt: TGTGCCAGCGCCCCCGAGACAGGGGACTATGGCTACACCTTC
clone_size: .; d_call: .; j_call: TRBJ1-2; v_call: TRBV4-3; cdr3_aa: CASSQALFQGSYGYTF; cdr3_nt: TGCGCCAGCAGCCAGGCACTTTTCCAGGGTTCCTATGGCTACACCTTC
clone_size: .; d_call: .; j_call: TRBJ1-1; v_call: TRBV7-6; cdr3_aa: CASSLGGDGVNTEAFF; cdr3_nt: TGTGCCAGCAGCTTAGGTGGGGACGGCGTGAACACTGAAGCTTTCTTT
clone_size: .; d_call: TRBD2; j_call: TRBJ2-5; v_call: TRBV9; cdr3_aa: CASSFSGGSQETQYF; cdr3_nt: TGTGCCAGCAGCTTTAGCGGGGGAAGCCAAGAGACCCAGTACTTC
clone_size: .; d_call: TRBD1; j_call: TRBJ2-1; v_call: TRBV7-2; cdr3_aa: CASSGQGADEQFF; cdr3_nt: TGTGCCAGCAGCGGACAGGGGGCAGATGAGCAGTTCTTC